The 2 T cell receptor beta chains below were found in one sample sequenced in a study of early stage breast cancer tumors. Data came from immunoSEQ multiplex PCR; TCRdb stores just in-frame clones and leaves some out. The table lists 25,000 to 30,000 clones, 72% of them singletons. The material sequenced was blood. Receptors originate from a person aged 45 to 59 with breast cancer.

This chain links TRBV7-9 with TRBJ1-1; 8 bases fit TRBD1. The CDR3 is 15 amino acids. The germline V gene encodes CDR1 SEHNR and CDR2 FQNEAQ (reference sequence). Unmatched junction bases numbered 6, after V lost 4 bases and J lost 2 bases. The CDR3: CASSYGQGLNTEAFF. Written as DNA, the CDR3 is TGTGCCAGCAGCTATGGACAGGGTTTAAACACTGAAGCTTTCTTT. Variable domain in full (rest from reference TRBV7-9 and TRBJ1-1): DTGVSQNPRHKITKRGQNVTFRCDPISEHNRLYWYRQTLGQGPEFLTYFQNEAQLEKSRLLSDRFSAERPKGSFSTLEIQRTEQGDSAMYLCASSYGQGLNTEAFFGQGTRLTVV.

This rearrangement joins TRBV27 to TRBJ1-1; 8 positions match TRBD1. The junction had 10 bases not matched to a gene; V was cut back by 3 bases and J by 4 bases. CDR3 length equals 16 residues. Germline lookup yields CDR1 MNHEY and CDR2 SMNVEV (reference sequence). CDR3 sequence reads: CASSFKGQAGGTEAFF. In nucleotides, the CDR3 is TGTGCCAGCAGTTTCAAGGGACAGGCCGGTGGCACTGAAGCTTTCTTT.